The 5 T cell receptor beta chains below all came from one sample that was sequenced in a study of T cells in Graves' hyperthyroidism and ophthalmopathy. Amplification targeted TCR beta CDR3 regions from RNA transcripts. HTBI primers were the set used in a first-round RT-PCR of the TCR CDR3. TCRdb called the multiplex PCR reads again in MiXCR, with one record for every CDR3 protein. The data contain about 740,000 distinct CDR3 sequences, around 13% of them singletons. The sequenced sample consisted of blood. These receptors originate from a woman between 18 and 29 years old with Graves' hyperthyroidism.

In this sample, this clonotype turned up a few times. The gene calls are TRBV29-1 and TRBJ1-1; D may be TRBD1 (5 bases). The CDR3 loop spans 13 amino acids. Germline V gene data show CDR1 as SQVTM and CDR2 as ANQGSEA. Trimming shortened V by 3 bases and J by 6 bases, and 14 bases separated the two germline ends. The CDR3, as DNA: TGCAGCGTTGATTTCGAGGCAGGGCCTGAAGCTTTCTTT. It codes for CSVDFEAGPEAFF.

Many counts were recorded for this clonotype. The J gene is TRBJ2-2, the V gene TRBV30, with 7 bases matching TRBD1. CDR1 is GTSNPN, CDR2 SVGIG, per germline (reference sequence). With 6 bases clipped from V and 7 bases from J, the junction kept 8 bases outside the gene matches. The CDR3 is 13 amino acids. CDR3 DNA: TGTGCCTGCAAAGCAACAGGGGACGGGGAGCTGTTTTTT. Its protein product is CACKATGDGELFF.

In this sample, this clonotype turned up a few times. The V call is TRBV4-3, the J call TRBJ1-6; possibly TRBD1 for D (6 bases). Trimming took 0 bases from V and 12 from J, leaving 21 bases between them. The CDR3 has 17 amino acids. Germline CDR1 reads LGHNA; CDR2 reads YSLEER. Here the CDR3 DNA reads TGCGCCAGCAGCCAAGAAGGGTACGGACAGCCTCCGGTACCCCTCCACTTT. Its translation is CASSQEGYGQPPVPLHF.

This clonotype was counted at least ten times. The chain's CDR3 is CASSEFGTGAPSSNQPQHF. CDR3 nucleotide sequence: TGTGCCAGCAGTGAATTCGGGACAGGGGCCCCCAGTAGCAATCAGCCCCAGCATTTT. The V and J genes are TRBV2 and TRBJ1-5, with 10 positions matching TRBD1. CDR1 is SNHLY, CDR2 FYNNEI, per germline. V was clipped by 2 bases and J by 0 bases; unmatched bases: 10. CDR3 length: 19 amino acids.

The CDR3 loop is CASSLSWGAGSPLHF. For the CDR3, the DNA is TGTGCCAGCAGTTTATCGTGGGGCGCGGGTTCACCCCTCCACTTT. The chain carries TRBV27 and TRBJ1-6, with TRBD1 as a possible D gene (5 bases). The V and J ends lost 0 bases and 9 bases respectively, with 12 bases between them. This CDR3 contains 15 residues. CDR1 is MNHEY, CDR2 SMNVEV, per germline (reference sequence).